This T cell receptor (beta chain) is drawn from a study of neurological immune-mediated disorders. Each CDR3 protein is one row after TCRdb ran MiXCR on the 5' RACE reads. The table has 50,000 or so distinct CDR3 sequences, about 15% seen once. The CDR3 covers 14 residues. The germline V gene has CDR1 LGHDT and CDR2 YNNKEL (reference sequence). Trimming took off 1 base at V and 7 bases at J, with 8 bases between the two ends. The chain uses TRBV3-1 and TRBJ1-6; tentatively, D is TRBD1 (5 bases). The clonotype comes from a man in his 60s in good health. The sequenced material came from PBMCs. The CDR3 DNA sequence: TGTGCCAGCAGCCAAGCAGGGAAGAATTCACCCCTCCACTTT. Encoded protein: CASSQAGKNSPLHF. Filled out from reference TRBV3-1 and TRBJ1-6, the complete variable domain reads DTAVSQTPKYLVTQMGNDKSIKCEQNLGHDTMYWYKQDSKKFLKIMFSYNNKELIINETVPNRFSPKSPDKAHLNLHINSLELGDSAVYFCASSQAGKNSPLHFGNGTRLTVT.